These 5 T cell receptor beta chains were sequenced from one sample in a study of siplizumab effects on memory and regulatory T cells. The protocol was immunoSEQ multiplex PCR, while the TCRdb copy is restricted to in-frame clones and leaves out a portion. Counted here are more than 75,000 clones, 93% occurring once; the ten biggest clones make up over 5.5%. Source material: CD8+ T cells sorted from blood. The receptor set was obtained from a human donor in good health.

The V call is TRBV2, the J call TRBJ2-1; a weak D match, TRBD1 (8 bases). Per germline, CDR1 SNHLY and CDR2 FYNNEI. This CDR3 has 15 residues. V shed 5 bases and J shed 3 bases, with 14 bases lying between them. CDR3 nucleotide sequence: TGTGCCAGCAGTCCTACAGGGGGGGACTACAATGAGCAGTTCTTC. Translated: CASSPTGGDYNEQFF. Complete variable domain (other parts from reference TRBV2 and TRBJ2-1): EPEVTQTPSHQVTQMGQEVILRCVPISNHLYFYWYRQILGQKVEFLVSFYNNEISEKSEIFDDQFSVERPDGSNFTLKIRSTKLEDSAMYFCASSPTGGDYNEQFFGPGTRLTVL.

The CDR3 sequence is CASAKLAGGVEQFF. In DNA form, the CDR3 reads TGTGCTAGTGCCAAACTAGCGGGAGGTGTTGAGCAGTTCTTC. V usage is TRBV12-5 and J usage is TRBJ2-1; TRBD2 aligns across 12 bases. Germline CDR1 is LGHNT and CDR2 is FRNRAP. This CDR3 has 14 amino acids. V lost 7 bases, J lost 9 bases, and 7 bases stayed unmatched. The entire variable domain, with the rest obtained from reference TRBV12-5 and TRBJ2-1, is as follows: DARVTQTPRHKVTEMGQEVTMRCQPILGHNTVFWYRQTMMQGLELLAYFRNRAPLDDSGMPKDRFSAEMPDATLATLKIQPSEPRDSAVYFCASAKLAGGVEQFFGPGTRLTVL.

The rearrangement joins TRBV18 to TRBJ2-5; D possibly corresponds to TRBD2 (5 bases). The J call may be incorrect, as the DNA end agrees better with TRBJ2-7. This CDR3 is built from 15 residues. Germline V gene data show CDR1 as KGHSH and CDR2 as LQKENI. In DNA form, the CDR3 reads TGTGCCAGCTCACCTCCACGAGGAGCGGCATACGAGCAGTACTTC. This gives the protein CASSPPRGAAYEQYF.

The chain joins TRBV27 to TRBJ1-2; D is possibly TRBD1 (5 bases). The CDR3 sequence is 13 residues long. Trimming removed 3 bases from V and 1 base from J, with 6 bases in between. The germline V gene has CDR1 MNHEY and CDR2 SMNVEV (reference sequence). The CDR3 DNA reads TGTGCCAGCAGTTTGACAGTTAACTATGGCTACACCTTC. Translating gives CASSLTVNYGYTF.

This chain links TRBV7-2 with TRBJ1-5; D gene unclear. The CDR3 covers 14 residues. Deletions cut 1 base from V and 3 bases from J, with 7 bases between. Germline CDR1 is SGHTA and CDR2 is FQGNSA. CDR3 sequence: CASSLVDSNQPQHF. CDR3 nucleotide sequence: TGTGCCAGCAGCTTAGTGGACTCCAATCAGCCCCAGCATTTT.